These 32 T cell receptor beta chains were all obtained from the same sample, sequenced in a study of blood T cell repertoires in COVID-19. The data were produced by immunoSEQ multiplex PCR, yet TCRdb's version contains in-frame clones alone and is incomplete. This sample carries 150,000 or so clones, just under 85% of them seen once, and the ten largest clones take roughly 2.9%. Sequenced input: peripheral blood. All receptors derive from a woman aged 40 to 55 with active or convalescent COVID-19.

This chain connects TRBV12-3 or TRBV12-4 to TRBJ1-5; D call uncertain. This CDR3 comprises 12 residues. V was shortened by 3 bases and J by 6 bases, with 6 bases between the two germline ends. Here the CDR3 reads CASSFGSQPQHF. CDR3 DNA: TGTGCCAGCAGTTTTGGCAGTCAGCCCCAGCATTTT.

The V and J genes are TRBV19 and TRBJ2-3; D might be TRBD1 (5 bases). Germline V gene lookup returns CDR1 LNHDA and CDR2 SQIVND (reference sequence). This CDR3 has 16 amino acids. V lost 4 bases and J 2 bases, leaving 16 bases between the germline ends. The CDR3 loop reads CASSTSRQLITDTQYF. The CDR3 bases are TGTGCCAGTAGTACCTCACGACAGCTGATCACAGATACGCAGTATTTT.

V and J are TRBV10-2 and TRBJ1-2, with 7 nucleotides matching TRBD1. The CDR3 length is 13 residues. The germline V gene encodes CDR1 WSHSY and CDR2 SAAADI. The trim removed 3 bases at V and 14 bases at J, leaving 12 bases unmatched. The CDR3 protein is CASSDSHRGSGTF. CDR3 nucleotide sequence: TGCGCCAGCAGTGATTCCCACAGGGGCTCGGGTACCTTC.

The chain links TRBV28 to TRBJ1-2; D is unclear. The V and J ends lost 11 bases and 8 bases respectively, with 12 bases between them. CDR3 size: 10 residues. From germline, CDR1 is MDHEN and CDR2 SYDVKM. In nucleotides, the CDR3 is TGTGCCGCCGCCCGGAGGGGCTACACCTTC. Amino acids: CAAARRGYTF.

The chain has TRBV6-2 or TRBV6-3 and TRBJ2-3; D is possibly TRBD1 (6 bases). Germline V gene data show CDR1 as MNHEY and CDR2 as SVGEGT. CDR3 length: 16 residues. Trimming took 3 bases from V and 5 from J, leaving 18 bases between them. This chain's CDR3 is CASSYPPGHLRDTQYF. The CDR3 DNA follows: TGTGCCAGCAGTTATCCACCGGGACACCTAAGAGATACGCAGTATTTT.

This chain uses TRBV28 with TRBJ1-2, with D tentatively TRBD1 (5 bases). This CDR3 is 12 amino acids long. The ends were cut back, 8 bases at V and 4 bases at J, with 11 bases in the middle. Germline values: CDR1 MDHEN, CDR2 SYDVKM. The CDR3 loop is CASQTASYGYTF. CDR3 nucleotide sequence: TGTGCCAGCCAGACAGCGTCCTATGGCTACACCTTC.

The chain has TRBV3-1 (or the pseudogene TRBV3-2) and TRBJ1-3; no clear D gene. The V gene lost 6 bases and the J gene lost 0 bases, with 12 bases spanning the gap. Per the germline V gene, CDR1 is LGHDT and CDR2 is YNNKEL (reference sequence). The CDR3 is 15 amino acids. CDR3 bases: TGTGCCAGCAGTCCGTACGGTGTCTCTGGAAACACCATATATTTT. Its translation is CASSPYGVSGNTIYF.

The V call is TRBV7-7, the J call TRBJ2-1; possibly TRBD1 for D (6 bases). The CDR3 sequence is 16 residues long. Deletions cut 5 bases from V and 1 base from J, with 15 bases between. Germline V gene sequence: CDR1 SSHAT, CDR2 FNYEAQ (reference sequence). DNA for the CDR3: TGTGCCAGCAGCCCAGGGGCCTTTCTTTCCTACAATGAGCAGTTCTTC. This sequence encodes CASSPGAFLSYNEQFF.

The genes are TRBV5-8 and TRBJ1-5; 9 bases agree with TRBD1. V shed 4 bases, J shed 1 base, and the junction held 3 bases outside the gene matches. CDR1 SGHTS and CDR2 YDEGEE come from the germline V gene. This CDR3 spans 15 amino acids. CDR3 DNA sequence: TGTGCCAGCAGCGGACAGGGGCTAAGCAATCAGCCCCAGCATTTT. Translation gives CASSGQGLSNQPQHF.

The genes are TRBV3-1 (or the pseudogene TRBV3-2) and TRBJ2-1; D remains unclear. Trimming shortened V by 0 bases and J by 15 bases, and 12 bases separated the two germline ends. Germline CDR1 reads LGHDT; CDR2 reads YNNKEL (reference sequence). The CDR3 spans 12 residues. CDR3 sequence reads: CASSQEGQQRFF. DNA for the CDR3: TGTGCCAGCAGCCAAGAAGGCCAGCAGCGGTTCTTC.

The chain joins TRBV2 to TRBJ2-7, with 15 bases aligning to TRBD2. Germline CDR1 reads SNHLY; CDR2 reads FYNNEI. The length of the CDR3 is 18 residues. Unmatched junction bases numbered 10, after V lost 5 bases and J lost 2 bases. The CDR3, as DNA: TGTGCCAGCAGTACCACACTGGGACTAGCGGGGGGCACCTACGAGCAGTACTTC. Translating gives CASSTTLGLAGGTYEQYF.

This chain uses TRBV7-2 with TRBJ1-5; D perhaps matches TRBD1 (5 bases). Trimming pared 1 base from V and 7 bases from J, leaving 11 bases between. The length of the CDR3 is 14 residues. The germline gives CDR1 SGHTA, CDR2 FQGNSA. The CDR3 is CASSLEAGGQPQHF. The CDR3 DNA reads TGTGCCAGCAGCTTAGAGGCCGGGGGGCAGCCCCAGCATTTT.

This clone was seen just once. The chain carries TRBV29-1 and TRBJ2-7; TRBD1 is a possible D gene (5 bases). Germline loops: CDR1 SQVTM, CDR2 ANQGSEA. This CDR3 is 14 amino acids long. V gave up 3 bases and J gave up 4 bases, with 16 bases separating them. As DNA, the CDR3 is TGCAGCGTTGAGGTTGGGGCCGTGGGTTACGAGCAGTACTTC. Protein product: CSVEVGAVGYEQYF.

This clone was observed a handful of times. The V gene is TRBV27, the J gene TRBJ1-2; 7 bases align to TRBD1. Germline CDR1 and CDR2: MNHEY and SMNVEV (reference sequence). J gave up 4 bases and V 5 bases, and 10 bases lay outside the gene matches. The CDR3 is made up of 15 amino acids. This CDR3 is CASSAGTAYGYGYTF. The DNA of the CDR3 is TGTGCCAGCAGTGCGGGGACAGCTTATGGCTATGGCTACACCTTC.

J is TRBJ2-5 and V is TRBV6-1; D might be TRBD1 (6 bases). The CDR3 sequence is 13 residues long. The V and J ends lost 1 base and 8 bases respectively, with 11 bases between them. Germline V CDR1 and CDR2: MNHNS, SASEGT. CDR3 DNA: TGTGCCAGCAGTGAAGTAACAGGGAGTACCCAGTACTTC. Amino acids: CASSEVTGSTQYF.

The V gene is TRBV7-6, the J gene TRBJ2-1, with D possibly TRBD2 on 5 matching bases. Germline lookup yields CDR1 SGHVS and CDR2 FNYEAQ. This CDR3 region has 20 residues. Between the trimmed V and J ends, which lost 4 bases and 2 bases, there was a span of 27 bases. This CDR3 reads CASSSASRVERLVAYNEQFF. CDR3 in DNA: TGTGCCAGCAGCTCCGCCTCGCGGGTGGAGAGGTTAGTCGCCTACAATGAGCAGTTCTTC.

The chain links TRBV4-1 to TRBJ1-1, with a possible D match to TRBD1 (6 bases). CDR1 is MGHRA and CDR2 is YSYEKL in the germline V gene. The V gene lost 5 bases and the J gene lost 2 bases, with 12 bases spanning the gap. The CDR3 loop spans 14 amino acids. This chain's CDR3 is CASSKGVENTEAFF. The CDR3 DNA reads as TGCGCCAGCAGCAAGGGGGTCGAAAACACTGAAGCTTTCTTT.

The chain couples TRBV30 to TRBJ1-6; D is unresolved. The V gene lost 3 bases and the J gene lost 0 bases, with 15 bases spanning the gap. The CDR3 covers 17 residues. CDR1 and CDR2 from the germline V gene are GTSNPN and SVGIG (reference sequence). The CDR3, as DNA: TGTGCCTGGAGCCGGGGAAGGTCCAGCTCCTATAATTCACCCCTCCACTTT. It yields the protein CAWSRGRSSSYNSPLHF.

The chain couples TRBV6-5 to TRBJ2-1; TRBD2 aligns across 11 bases. The germline V gene encodes CDR1 MNHEY and CDR2 SVGAGI. Germline trimming cut 4 bases from V and 6 bases from J; bases unmatched to any gene: 2. The CDR3 covers 14 residues. CDR3 nucleotide sequence: TGTGCCAGCAGTTTTAGCGGGGGGGGCAATGAGCAGTTCTTC. As protein: CASSFSGGGNEQFF.

There are a few counts of this clone. The genes are TRBV7-2 and TRBJ2-5, with D maybe TRBD2 (5 bases). The CDR3 contains 17 residues. Germline V CDR1 and CDR2: SGHTA, FQGNSA. V was clipped by 0 bases and J by 6 bases, with 20 bases between them. The DNA of the CDR3 is TGTGCCAGCAGCTTAGCGTCCGGGGTACTCGGTTTCAAGACCCAGTACTTC. Residues: CASSLASGVLGFKTQYF.

The V and J genes are TRBV7-2 and TRBJ1-5, with 9 bases fitting TRBD1. CDR1 SGHTA and CDR2 FQGNSA come from the germline V gene. This CDR3 is 15 amino acids long. J gave up 6 bases and V 3 bases, and 6 bases lay outside the gene matches. This chain's CDR3 is CASSLVTGGRQPQHF. The CDR3 bases are TGTGCCAGCAGCTTGGTAACAGGGGGCCGTCAGCCCCAGCATTTT.

This rearrangement joins TRBV28 to TRBJ1-2; 8 nucleotides agree with TRBD1. Trimming removed 4 bases from V and 4 bases from J; junction bases left unmatched: 8. This CDR3 is 15 amino acids long. Germline-derived CDR1 and CDR2 are MDHEN and SYDVKM. The CDR3 DNA is TGTGCCAGCAGTTCGGTGGGACAGGCACCCTATGGCTACACCTTC. Translated: CASSSVGQAPYGYTF.

V gene TRBV6-2 or TRBV6-3 combines with J gene TRBJ2-1, with D possibly TRBD1 on 6 matching bases. The CDR3 loop spans 17 amino acids. Germline V CDR1 and CDR2: MNHEY, SVGEGT. V lost 0 bases and J lost 0, with 12 bases in between. CDR3 protein: CASSYSLDRPSYNEQFF. The CDR3 nucleotides read TGTGCCAGCAGTTACTCCTTGGACAGACCCTCCTACAATGAGCAGTTCTTC.

The chain carries TRBV7-6 and TRBJ2-2; tentative D call: TRBD1 (6 bases). The germline V gene has CDR1 SGHVS and CDR2 FNYEAQ. Trimming took 4 bases from V and 0 from J, leaving 12 bases between them. CDR3 length: 16 residues. The CDR3 DNA follows: TGTGCCAGCAGCTCTAGAGGACAGACGAACACCGGGGAGCTGTTTTTT. Protein sequence: CASSSRGQTNTGELFF.

The rearrangement uses TRBV11-2 and TRBJ1-2; D remains ambiguous. This CDR3 contains 12 residues. Per the germline V gene, CDR1 is SGHAT and CDR2 is FQNNGV. Trimming pared 4 bases from V and 0 bases from J, leaving 3 bases between. CDR3 sequence (DNA): TGTGCCAGCAGCTCATCTAACTATGGCTACACCTTC. Translation gives CASSSSNYGYTF.

J is TRBJ1-2 and V is TRBV6-5; D is uncertain. Germline loops: CDR1 MNHEY, CDR2 SVGAGI. This CDR3 has 14 residues. The V and J ends lost 8 bases and 3 bases respectively, with 16 bases between them. The CDR3 loop is CASAAGSTYYGYTF. In nucleotides, the CDR3 is TGTGCCAGCGCCGCAGGCAGCACCTACTATGGCTACACCTTC.

The V call is TRBV30, the J call TRBJ2-2, with 9 positions matching TRBD1. Germline values: CDR1 GTSNPN, CDR2 SVGIG (reference sequence). The CDR3 extends over 13 amino acids. With V trimmed by 8 bases and J by 0 bases, 1 base remained unmatched. CDR3 in amino acids: CARQGANTGELFF. CDR3 coding DNA: TGTGCCCGACAGGGGGCGAACACCGGGGAGCTGTTTTTT.

The gene calls are TRBV6-5 and TRBJ2-1; 8 bases are shared with TRBD1. Germline V gene data show CDR1 as MNHEY and CDR2 as SVGAGI. V was clipped by 6 bases and J by 7 bases; unmatched bases: 5. The CDR3 runs to 13 residues. The CDR3 DNA reads TGTGCCAGCAGAAGGACAGGGCGGAATGAGCAGTTCTTC. Its protein product is CASRRTGRNEQFF.

The V call is TRBV6-5, the J call TRBJ2-7; no firm D call. This CDR3 has 16 residues. Germline loops: CDR1 MNHEY, CDR2 SVGAGI. V was cut by 0 bases and J by 2 bases, with 14 bases left in between. The CDR3 region has the DNA TGTGCCAGCAGTTACTCCAACACACCACGAACCTACGAGCAGTACTTC. Protein: CASSYSNTPRTYEQYF.

V gene TRBV6-1 combines with J gene TRBJ2-3; 11 nucleotides match TRBD1. The CDR3 has 17 amino acids. Germline CDR1 reads MNHNS; CDR2 reads SASEGT. Trimming removed 0 bases from V and 6 bases from J; junction bases left unmatched: 8. CDR3 region: CASSEALGDRGTDTQYF. CDR3 DNA: TGTGCCAGCAGTGAAGCTTTGGGGGACAGGGGGACGGATACGCAGTATTTT.

The chain has TRBV14 and TRBJ1-6; D is ambiguous. The CDR3 loop spans 14 amino acids. Germline assignment: CDR1 SGHDN and CDR2 FVKESK. V was clipped by 1 base and J by 10 bases, with 11 bases between them. CDR3 sequence: CASSQVAGRSPLHF. CDR3 in DNA: TGTGCCAGCAGCCAAGTAGCGGGTCGGTCACCCCTCCACTTT. Full variable domain (remainder filled in from reference TRBV14 and TRBJ1-6): EAGVTQFPSHSVIEKGQTVTLRCDPISGHDNLYWYRRVMGKEIKFLLHFVKESKQDESGMPNNRFLAERTGGTYSTLKVQPAELEDSGVYFCASSQVAGRSPLHFGNGTRLTVT.

This clone has only one observation. V gene TRBV24-1 combines with J gene TRBJ1-1; no firm D call. V lost 0 bases to trimming and J lost 7 bases, with 11 bases between them. CDR1 KGHDR and CDR2 SFDVKD come from the germline V gene. CDR3 size: 14 residues. The CDR3 protein is CATSDLQIEDEAFF. The DNA for the CDR3 is TGTGCCACCAGTGATTTGCAAATCGAGGATGAAGCTTTCTTT.